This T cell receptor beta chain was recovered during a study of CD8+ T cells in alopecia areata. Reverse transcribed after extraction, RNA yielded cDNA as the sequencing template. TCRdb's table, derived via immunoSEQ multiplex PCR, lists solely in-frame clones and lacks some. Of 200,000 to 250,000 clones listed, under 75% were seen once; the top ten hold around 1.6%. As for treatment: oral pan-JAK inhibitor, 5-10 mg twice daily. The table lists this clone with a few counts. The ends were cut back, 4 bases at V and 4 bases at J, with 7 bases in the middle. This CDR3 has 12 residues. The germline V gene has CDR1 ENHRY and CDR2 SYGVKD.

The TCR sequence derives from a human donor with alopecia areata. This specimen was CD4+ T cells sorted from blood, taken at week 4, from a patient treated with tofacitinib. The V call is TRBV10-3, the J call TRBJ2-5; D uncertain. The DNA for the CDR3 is TGTGCCATCAGTGGGCTGGGAGAGACCCAGTACTTC. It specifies CAISGLGETQYF.